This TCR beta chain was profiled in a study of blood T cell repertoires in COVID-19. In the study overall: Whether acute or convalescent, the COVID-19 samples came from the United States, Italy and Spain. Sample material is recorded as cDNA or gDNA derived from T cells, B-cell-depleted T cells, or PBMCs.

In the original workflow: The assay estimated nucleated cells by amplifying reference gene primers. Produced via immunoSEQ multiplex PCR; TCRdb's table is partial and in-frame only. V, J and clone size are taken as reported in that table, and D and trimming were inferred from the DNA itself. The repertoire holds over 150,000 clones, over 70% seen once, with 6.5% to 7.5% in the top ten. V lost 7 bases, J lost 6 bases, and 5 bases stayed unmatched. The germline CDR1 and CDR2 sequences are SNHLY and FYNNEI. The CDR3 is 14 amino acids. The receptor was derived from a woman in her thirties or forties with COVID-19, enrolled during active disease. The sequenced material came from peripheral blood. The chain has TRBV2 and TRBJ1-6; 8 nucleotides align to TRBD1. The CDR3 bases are TGTGCCAGCACTATGGACAGGGCTAATTCACCCCTCCACTTT. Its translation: CASTMDRANSPLHF.